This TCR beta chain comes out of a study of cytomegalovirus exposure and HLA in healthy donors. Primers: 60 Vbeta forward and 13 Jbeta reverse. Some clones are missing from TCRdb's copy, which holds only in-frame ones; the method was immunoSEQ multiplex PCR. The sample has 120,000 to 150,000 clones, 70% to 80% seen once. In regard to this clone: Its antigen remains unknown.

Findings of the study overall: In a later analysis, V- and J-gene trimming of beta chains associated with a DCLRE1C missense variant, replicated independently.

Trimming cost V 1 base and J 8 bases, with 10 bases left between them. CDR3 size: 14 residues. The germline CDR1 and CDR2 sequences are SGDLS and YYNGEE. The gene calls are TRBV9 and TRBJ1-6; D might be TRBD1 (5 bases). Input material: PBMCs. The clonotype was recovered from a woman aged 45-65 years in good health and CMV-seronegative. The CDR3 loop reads CASSVTGGDSPLHF. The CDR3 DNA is TGTGCCAGCAGCGTAACGGGGGGAGATTCACCCCTCCACTTT. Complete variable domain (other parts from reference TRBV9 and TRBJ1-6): DSGVTQTPKHLITATGQRVTLRCSPRSGDLSVYWYQQSLDQGLQFLIQYYNGEERAKGNILERFSAQQFPDLHSELNLSSLELGDSALYFCASSVTGGDSPLHFGNGTRLTVT.